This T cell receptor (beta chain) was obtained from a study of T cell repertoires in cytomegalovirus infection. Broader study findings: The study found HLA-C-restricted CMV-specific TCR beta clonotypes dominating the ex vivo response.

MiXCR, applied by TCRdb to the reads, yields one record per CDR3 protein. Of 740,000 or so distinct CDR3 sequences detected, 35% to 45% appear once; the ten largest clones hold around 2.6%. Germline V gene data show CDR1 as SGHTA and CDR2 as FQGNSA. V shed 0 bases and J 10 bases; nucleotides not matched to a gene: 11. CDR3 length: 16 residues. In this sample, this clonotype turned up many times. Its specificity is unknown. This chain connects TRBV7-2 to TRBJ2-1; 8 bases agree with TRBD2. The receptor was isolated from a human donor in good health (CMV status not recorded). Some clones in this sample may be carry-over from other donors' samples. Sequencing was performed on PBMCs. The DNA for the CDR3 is TGTGCCAGCAGCTTAGCCACGGCGTCGGGGGGGGTGGAGCAGTTCTTC. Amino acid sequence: CASSLATASGGVEQFF.